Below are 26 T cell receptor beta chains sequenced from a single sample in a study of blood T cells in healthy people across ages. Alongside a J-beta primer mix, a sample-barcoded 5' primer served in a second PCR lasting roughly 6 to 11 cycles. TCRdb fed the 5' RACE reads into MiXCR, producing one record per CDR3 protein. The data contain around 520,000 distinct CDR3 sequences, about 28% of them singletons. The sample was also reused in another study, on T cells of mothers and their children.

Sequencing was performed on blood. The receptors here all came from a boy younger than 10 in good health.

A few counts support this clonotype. The CDR3 bases are TGTGCCAGCACCCTTAGGGGCGGGCGATCCTACGAGCAGTACTTC. This encodes CASTLRGGRSYEQYF. The J gene is TRBJ2-7, the V gene TRBV7-9; D possibly uses TRBD1 or TRBD2 (5 bases each). The CDR3 loop spans 15 amino acids. Germline loops: CDR1 SEHNR, CDR2 FQNEAQ (reference sequence). V was shortened by 7 bases and J by 1 base, with 17 bases between the two germline ends.

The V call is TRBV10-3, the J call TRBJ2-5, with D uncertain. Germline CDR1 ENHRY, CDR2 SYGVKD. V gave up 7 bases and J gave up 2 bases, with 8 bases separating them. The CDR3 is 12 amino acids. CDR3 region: CAIKSQQETQYF. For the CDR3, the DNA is TGTGCCATCAAGAGCCAGCAAGAGACCCAGTACTTC.

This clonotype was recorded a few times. The CDR3 protein is CASGGGMTAYEQYF. The DNA for the CDR3 is TGTGCCAGCGGGGGGGGTATGACAGCTTACGAGCAGTACTTC. This rearrangement joins TRBV9 to TRBJ2-7; 7 bases fit TRBD2. The CDR3 runs 14 residues. After removal of 7 bases from V and 4 bases from J, the junction contained 11 bases not matched to a gene. Germline CDR1 SGDLS, CDR2 YYNGEE.

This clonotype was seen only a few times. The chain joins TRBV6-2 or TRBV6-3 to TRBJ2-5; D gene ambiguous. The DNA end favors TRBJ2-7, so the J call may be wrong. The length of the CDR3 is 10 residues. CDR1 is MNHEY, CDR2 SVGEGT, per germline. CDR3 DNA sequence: TGTGCCAGCAACGACTACGAGCAGTACTTC. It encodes CASNDYEQYF.

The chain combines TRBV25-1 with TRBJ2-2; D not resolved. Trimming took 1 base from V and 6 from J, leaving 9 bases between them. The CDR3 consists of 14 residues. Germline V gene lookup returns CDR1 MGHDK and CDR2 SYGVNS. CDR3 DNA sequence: TGTGCCAGCAGTGAATCGCGAGATCCCGGGGAGCTGTTTTTT. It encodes CASSESRDPGELFF.

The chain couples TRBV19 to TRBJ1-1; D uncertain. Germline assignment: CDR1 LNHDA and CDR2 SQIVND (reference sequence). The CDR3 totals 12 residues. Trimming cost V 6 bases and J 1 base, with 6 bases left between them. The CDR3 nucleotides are TGTGCCAGTAGGCATCAGAACACTGAAGCTTTCTTT. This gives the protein CASRHQNTEAFF.

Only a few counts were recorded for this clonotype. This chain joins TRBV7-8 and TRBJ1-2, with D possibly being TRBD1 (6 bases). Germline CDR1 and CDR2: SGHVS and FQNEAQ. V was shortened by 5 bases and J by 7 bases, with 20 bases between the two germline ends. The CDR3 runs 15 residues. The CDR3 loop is CASSQRGGPAFGYTF. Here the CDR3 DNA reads TGTGCCAGCAGCCAGAGAGGGGGTCCGGCCTTTGGCTACACCTTC.

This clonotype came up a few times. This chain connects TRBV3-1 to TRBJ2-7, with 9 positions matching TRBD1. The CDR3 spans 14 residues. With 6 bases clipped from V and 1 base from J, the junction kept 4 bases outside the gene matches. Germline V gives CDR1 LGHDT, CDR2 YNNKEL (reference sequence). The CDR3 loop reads CASSLQGASYEQYF. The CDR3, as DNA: TGTGCCAGCAGTCTACAGGGGGCTTCCTACGAGCAGTACTTC.

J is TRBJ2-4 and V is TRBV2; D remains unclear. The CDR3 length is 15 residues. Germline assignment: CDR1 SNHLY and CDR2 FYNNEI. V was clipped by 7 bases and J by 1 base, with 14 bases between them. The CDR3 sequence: CASKLGWAAKNIQYF. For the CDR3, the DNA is TGTGCCAGCAAGTTAGGTTGGGCTGCCAAAAACATTCAGTACTTC.

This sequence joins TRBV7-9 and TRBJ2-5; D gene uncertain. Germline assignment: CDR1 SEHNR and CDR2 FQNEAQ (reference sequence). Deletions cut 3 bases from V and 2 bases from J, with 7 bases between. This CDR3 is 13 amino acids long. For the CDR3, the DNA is TGTGCCAGCAGCTTTGAAGAGCAAGAGACCCAGTACTTC. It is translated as CASSFEEQETQYF. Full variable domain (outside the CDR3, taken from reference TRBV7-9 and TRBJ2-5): DTGVSQNPRHKITKRGQNVTFRCDPISEHNRLYWYRQTLGQGPEFLTYFQNEAQLEKSRLLSDRFSAERPKGSFSTLEIQRTEQGDSAMYLCASSFEEQETQYFGPGTRLLVL.

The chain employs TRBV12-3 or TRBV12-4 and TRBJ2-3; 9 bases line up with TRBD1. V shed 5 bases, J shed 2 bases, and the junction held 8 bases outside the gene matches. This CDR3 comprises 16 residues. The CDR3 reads CASSDTGTGPTDTQYF. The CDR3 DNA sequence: TGTGCCAGCAGTGACACCGGGACAGGGCCCACAGATACGCAGTATTTT.

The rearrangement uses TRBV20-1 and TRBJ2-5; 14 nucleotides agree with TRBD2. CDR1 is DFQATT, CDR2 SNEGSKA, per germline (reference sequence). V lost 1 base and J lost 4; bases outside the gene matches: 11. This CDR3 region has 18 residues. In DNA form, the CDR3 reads TGCAGTGCTAGAGCTGTCGGGACTAGCGGGAGCGGGGCAGAGACCCAGTACTTC. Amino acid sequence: CSARAVGTSGSGAETQYF.

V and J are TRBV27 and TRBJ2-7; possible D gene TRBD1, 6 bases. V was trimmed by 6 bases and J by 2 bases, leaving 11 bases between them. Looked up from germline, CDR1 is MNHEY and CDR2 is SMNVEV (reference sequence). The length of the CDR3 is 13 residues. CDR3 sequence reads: CASSRDTAYEQYF. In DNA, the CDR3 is TGTGCCAGCAGCCGGGACACCGCCTACGAGCAGTACTTC.

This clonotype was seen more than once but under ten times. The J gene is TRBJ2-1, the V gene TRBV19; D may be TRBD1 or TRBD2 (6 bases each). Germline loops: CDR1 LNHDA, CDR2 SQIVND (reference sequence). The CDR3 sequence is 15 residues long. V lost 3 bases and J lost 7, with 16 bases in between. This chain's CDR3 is CASSMGPGAANEQFF. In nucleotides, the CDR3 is TGTGCCAGTAGTATGGGTCCGGGGGCCGCGAATGAGCAGTTCTTC.

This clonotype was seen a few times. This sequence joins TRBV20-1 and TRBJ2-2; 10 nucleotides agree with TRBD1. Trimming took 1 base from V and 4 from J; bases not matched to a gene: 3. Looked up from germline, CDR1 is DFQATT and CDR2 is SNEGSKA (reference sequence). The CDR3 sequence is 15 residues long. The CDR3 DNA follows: TGCAGTGCTAGAGCCGGACAGGGGGTCACCGGGGAGCTGTTTTTT. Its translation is CSARAGQGVTGELFF.

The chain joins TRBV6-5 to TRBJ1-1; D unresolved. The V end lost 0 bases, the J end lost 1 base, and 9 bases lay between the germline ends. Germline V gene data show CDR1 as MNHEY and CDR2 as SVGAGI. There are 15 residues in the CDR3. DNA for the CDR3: TGTGCCAGCAGTTACTCTTCATCCGCGAACACTGAAGCTTTCTTT. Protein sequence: CASSYSSSANTEAFF.

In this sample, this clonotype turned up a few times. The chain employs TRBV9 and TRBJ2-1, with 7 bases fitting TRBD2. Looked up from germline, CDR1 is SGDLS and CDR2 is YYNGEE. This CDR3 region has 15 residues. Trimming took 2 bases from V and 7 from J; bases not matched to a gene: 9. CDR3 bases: TGTGCCAGCAGCGTCGGGACTACCGGAGGGAATGAGCAGTTCTTC. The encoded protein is CASSVGTTGGNEQFF.

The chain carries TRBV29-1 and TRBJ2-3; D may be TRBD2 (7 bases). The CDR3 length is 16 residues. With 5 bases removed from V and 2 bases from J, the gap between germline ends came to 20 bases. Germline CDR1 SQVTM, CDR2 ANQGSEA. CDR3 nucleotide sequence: TGCAGCGTTCCTAGCGGAGGAGGGGGGTCCACAGATACGCAGTATTTT. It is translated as CSVPSGGGGSTDTQYF.

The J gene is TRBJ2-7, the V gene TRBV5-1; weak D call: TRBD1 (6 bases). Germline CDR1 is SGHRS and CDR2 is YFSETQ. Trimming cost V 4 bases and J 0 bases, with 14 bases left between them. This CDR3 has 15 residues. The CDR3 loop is CASSPQGKGSYEQYF. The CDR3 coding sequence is TGCGCCAGCAGCCCACAGGGAAAAGGCTCCTACGAGCAGTACTTC.

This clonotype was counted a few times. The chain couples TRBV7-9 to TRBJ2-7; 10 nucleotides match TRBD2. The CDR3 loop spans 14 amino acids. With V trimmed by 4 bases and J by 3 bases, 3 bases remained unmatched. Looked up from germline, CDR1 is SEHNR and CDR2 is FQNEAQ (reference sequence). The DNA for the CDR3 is TGTGCCAGCAGCTCATCTAGCGGGAGCTACGAGCAGTACTTC. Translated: CASSSSSGSYEQYF.

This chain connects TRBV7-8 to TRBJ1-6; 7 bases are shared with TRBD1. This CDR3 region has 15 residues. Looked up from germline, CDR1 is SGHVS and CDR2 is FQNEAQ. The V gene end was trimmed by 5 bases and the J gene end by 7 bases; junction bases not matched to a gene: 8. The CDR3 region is CASSPQDRRNSPLHF. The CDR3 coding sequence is TGTGCCAGCAGCCCACAGGACAGGAGAAATTCACCCCTCCACTTT.

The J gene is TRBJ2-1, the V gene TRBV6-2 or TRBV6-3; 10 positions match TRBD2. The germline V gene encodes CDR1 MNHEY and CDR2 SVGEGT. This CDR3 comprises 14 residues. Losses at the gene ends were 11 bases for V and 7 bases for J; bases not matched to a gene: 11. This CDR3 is CALLAGERENEQFF. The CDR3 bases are TGTGCCCTTCTAGCGGGAGAGAGAGAGAATGAGCAGTTCTTC.

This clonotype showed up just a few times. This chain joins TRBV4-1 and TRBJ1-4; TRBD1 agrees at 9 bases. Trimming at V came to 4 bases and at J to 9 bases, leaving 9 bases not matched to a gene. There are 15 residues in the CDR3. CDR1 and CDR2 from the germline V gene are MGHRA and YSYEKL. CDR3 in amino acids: CASSRDRGERKKLFF. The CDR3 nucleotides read TGCGCCAGCAGCCGCGACAGGGGGGAAAGGAAAAAACTGTTTTTT.

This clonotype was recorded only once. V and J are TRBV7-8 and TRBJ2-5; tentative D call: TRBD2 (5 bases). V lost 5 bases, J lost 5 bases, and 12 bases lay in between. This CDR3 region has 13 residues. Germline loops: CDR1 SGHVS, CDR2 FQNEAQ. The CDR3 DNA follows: TGTGCCAGCAGCCCAACTAGTTTGGAGACCCAGTACTTC. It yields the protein CASSPTSLETQYF. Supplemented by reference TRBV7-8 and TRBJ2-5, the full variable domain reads GAGVSQSPRYKVAKRGQDVALRCDPISGHVSLFWYQQALGQGPEFLTYFQNEAQLDKSGLPSDRFFAERPEGSVSTLKIQRTQQEDSAVYLCASSPTSLETQYFGPGTRLLVL.

The CDR3 DNA reads as TGTGCCAGCAGGCTCGAGGGGGCGGGGGATACGCAGTATTTT. This gives the protein CASRLEGAGDTQYF. The chain employs TRBV7-2 and TRBJ2-3, with D maybe TRBD1 (7 bases). The CDR3 runs 14 residues. CDR1 and CDR2 (germline): SGHTA, FQGNSA. V was cut by 6 bases and J by 6 bases, with 16 bases left in between.

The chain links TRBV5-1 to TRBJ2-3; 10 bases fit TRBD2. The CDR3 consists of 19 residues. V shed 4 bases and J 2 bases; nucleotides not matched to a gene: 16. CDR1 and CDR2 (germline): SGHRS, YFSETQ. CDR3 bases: TGCGCCAGCAGCCAAATCGTAAGCGGGAGGGCCCTCTTCACAGATACGCAGTATTTT. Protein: CASSQIVSGRALFTDTQYF.